The 31 T cell receptor beta chains below were found in one sample sequenced in a study of cytomegalovirus exposure and HLA in healthy donors. The PCR made use of 60 Vbeta and 13 Jbeta primers. Method: immunoSEQ multiplex PCR; TCRdb's copy keeps in-frame clones and lacks some. The table lists some 120,000 clones, 79% of them singletons. The sample consisted of PBMCs. These receptors originate from a man between 18 and 35 years old in good health and CMV-seronegative.

The gene calls are TRBV9 and TRBJ2-3; D is perhaps TRBD1 (6 bases). The CDR3 extends over 15 amino acids. The germline CDR1 and CDR2 sequences are SGDLS and YYNGEE. V was shortened by 0 bases and J by 6 bases, with 14 bases between the two germline ends. CDR3 nucleotides: TGTGCCAGCAGCGTAGAGGGTGACAGGATGGATACGCAGTATTTT. Amino acids: CASSVEGDRMDTQYF.

CDR3 nucleotide sequence: TGTGCCAGCAGCGTAGGTGGACTCCCCTATGGCTACACCTTC. Protein: CASSVGGLPYGYTF. The chain links TRBV9 to TRBJ1-2; D remains unclear. This CDR3 is 14 amino acids long. CDR1 SGDLS and CDR2 YYNGEE come from the germline V gene. Between the trimmed V and J ends, which lost 0 bases and 4 bases, there was a span of 10 bases.

V is TRBV30 and J is TRBJ2-5; 10 bases are a match to TRBD1. Germline assignment: CDR1 GTSNPN and CDR2 SVGIG (reference sequence). Losses at the gene ends were 5 bases for V and 2 bases for J; bases not matched to a gene: 2. The CDR3 is 13 amino acids. This CDR3 reads CAWQGQGQETQYF. For the CDR3, the DNA is TGTGCCTGGCAGGGACAGGGGCAAGAGACCCAGTACTTC.

The V gene is TRBV6-6, the J gene TRBJ2-7; maybe TRBD2 (6 bases). There are 14 residues in the CDR3. Germline CDR1 is MNHNY and CDR2 is SVGAGI (reference sequence). V lost 2 bases and J 5 bases, leaving 13 bases between the germline ends. CDR3 DNA sequence: TGTGCCAGCAGTTACGGAGGGAAAGACCACGAGCAGTACTTC. Translation: CASSYGGKDHEQYF.

This chain links TRBV27 with TRBJ2-7; TRBD2 matches 8 bases. Germline trimming cut 5 bases from V and 6 bases from J; bases unmatched to any gene: 12. From germline, CDR1 is MNHEY and CDR2 SMNVEV (reference sequence). This CDR3 has 15 residues. The CDR3 here is CASSKISGTFLEQYV. As DNA, the CDR3 is TGTGCCAGCAGTAAAATTAGCGGGACTTTTCTCGAGCAGTACGTC.

J is TRBJ2-2 and V is TRBV27; D may be TRBD1 (5 bases). Germline-derived CDR1 and CDR2 are MNHEY and SMNVEV (reference sequence). V lost 3 bases and J lost 2, with 10 bases in between. The CDR3 runs 15 residues. The CDR3 loop is CASSLGQGNTGELFF. Here the CDR3 DNA reads TGTGCCAGCAGTTTGGGCCAGGGTAACACCGGGGAGCTGTTTTTT.

The chain is built from TRBV9 and TRBJ2-1; tentatively, D is TRBD1 (5 bases). From germline, CDR1 is SGDLS and CDR2 YYNGEE. The CDR3 loop spans 14 amino acids. V lost 8 bases, J lost 0 bases, and 12 bases lay in between. CDR3 in amino acids: CASSRGSSYNEQFF. CDR3 in DNA: TGTGCCAGTTCAAGGGGAAGCTCCTACAATGAGCAGTTCTTC.

This chain links TRBV5-1 with TRBJ1-4; 7 positions agree with TRBD1. After removal of 4 bases from V and 0 bases from J, the junction contained 9 bases not matched to a gene. Germline V lookup: CDR1 SGHRS, CDR2 YFSETQ. The CDR3 sequence is 17 residues long. Here the CDR3 DNA reads TGCGCCAGCAGCCGTCTTACAGGGGTCGCAACTAATGAAAAACTGTTTTTT. It is translated as CASSRLTGVATNEKLFF.

The CDR3 here is CASSSGTTSTDTQYF. Here the CDR3 DNA reads TGTGCCAGCAGCTCAGGGACAACTAGCACAGATACGCAGTATTTT. This chain links TRBV6-4 with TRBJ2-3, with a weak D call TRBD1 (6 bases). The CDR3 has 15 amino acids. V lost 6 bases and J 0 bases, leaving 13 bases between the germline ends. Germline V CDR1 and CDR2: MRHNA, SNTAGT.

V usage is TRBV2 and J usage is TRBJ1-5; 8 bases are a match to TRBD1. Germline CDR1 is SNHLY and CDR2 is FYNNEI. The CDR3 spans 17 residues. V shed 1 base and J 0 bases; nucleotides not matched to a gene: 5. CDR3 nucleotide sequence: TGTGCCAGCAGTGAAGGGGCAGGGGGCTTTAGCAATCAGCCCCAGCATTTT. Translated: CASSEGAGGFSNQPQHF.

This clone ranks as medium-sized (0.01 to 0.1%). The J gene is TRBJ2-2, the V gene TRBV30; 8 bases are a match to TRBD2. Per the germline V gene, CDR1 is GTSNPN and CDR2 is SVGIG (reference sequence). The CDR3 covers 15 residues. Germline trimming cut 0 bases from V and 1 base from J; bases unmatched to any gene: 1. CDR3 in amino acids: CAWSVLAENTGELFF. For the CDR3, the DNA is TGTGCCTGGAGTGTACTAGCGGAGAACACCGGGGAGCTGTTTTTT.

This chain links TRBV11-3 with TRBJ2-7, with a tentative D call TRBD2 (6 bases). The germline gives CDR1 SGHNT, CDR2 YENEEA. This CDR3 spans 16 amino acids. The V end lost 5 bases, the J end lost 6 bases, and 23 bases lay between the germline ends. The CDR3 region has the DNA TGTGCCAGCAGCCCTAGTTTTGGCCCGGGGGTGTTCGAGCAGTACTTC. This translates into CASSPSFGPGVFEQYF.

The chain employs TRBV5-1 and TRBJ2-1, with TRBD2 identical over 13 bases. This CDR3 spans 16 amino acids. V lost 0 bases to trimming and J lost 9 bases; unmatched junction nucleotides: 6. CDR1 is SGHRS, CDR2 YFSETQ, per germline. The CDR3 sequence: CASSLGRTSGSSEQFF. CDR3 in DNA: TGCGCCAGCAGCTTGGGTAGGACTAGCGGGAGTAGTGAGCAGTTCTTC.

The chain carries TRBV7-3 and TRBJ2-5; 10 positions match TRBD1. This CDR3 has 16 residues. The ends lost 0 bases at V and 11 bases at J; junction bases unmatched: 12. Germline assignment: CDR1 SGHTA and CDR2 FQGTGA. CDR3 amino acids: CASSLTGTGAAAEQYF. The DNA of the CDR3 is TGTGCCAGCAGCTTAACAGGGACAGGGGCCGCCGCGGAGCAGTACTTC.

Written as DNA, the CDR3 is TGCGCCAGCAGCTTACAGGGACAGAGAGGGAACAATGAGCAGTTCTTC. This translates into CASSLQGQRGNNEQFF. The chain combines TRBV5-1 with TRBJ2-1; 7 bases map to TRBD1. Germline CDR1 is SGHRS and CDR2 is YFSETQ. CDR3 size: 16 residues. Trimming at V came to 2 bases and at J to 5 bases, leaving 10 bases not matched to a gene.

The chain links TRBV5-5 to TRBJ2-1; D may be TRBD2 (7 bases). The CDR3 spans 17 residues. Germline V gives CDR1 SGHKS, CDR2 YYEKEE (reference sequence). Trimming took off 3 bases at V and 6 bases at J, with 22 bases between the two ends. The CDR3 bases are TGTGCCAGCAGCTCAGGGCTAGCGGCCCTAGGGGGCAATGAGCAGTTCTTC. Translation gives CASSSGLAALGGNEQFF.

V gene TRBV11-3 combines with J gene TRBJ1-1, with 8 bases matching TRBD1. This CDR3 is built from 14 residues. From germline, CDR1 is SGHNT and CDR2 YENEEA. Germline trimming cut 5 bases from V and 0 bases from J; bases unmatched to any gene: 2. The DNA for the CDR3 is TGTGCCAGCAGCCAGGACAGGGTGAACACTGAAGCTTTCTTT. It translates to CASSQDRVNTEAFF.

The V call is TRBV11-2, the J call TRBJ2-1, with D tentatively TRBD2 (6 bases). Germline CDR1 is SGHAT and CDR2 is FQNNGV. The CDR3 totals 14 residues. The V end lost 5 bases, the J end lost 2 bases, and 10 bases lay between the germline ends. CDR3 bases: TGTGCCAGCAGCCTTAGCGGAACCTACAATGAGCAGTTCTTC. It codes for CASSLSGTYNEQFF.

This clone has just one count. The chain links TRBV7-9 to TRBJ1-6, with D tentatively TRBD1 (6 bases). CDR1 is SEHNR, CDR2 FQNEAQ, per germline (reference sequence). The CDR3 totals 15 residues. V lost 3 bases to trimming and J lost 6 bases, with 12 bases between them. CDR3 DNA: TGTGCCAGCAGCTTCGCGAGGGGGGGTAATTCACCCCTCCACTTT. Its protein product is CASSFARGGNSPLHF.

The chain links TRBV29-1 to TRBJ2-2, with 9 bases lining up with TRBD1. This CDR3 region has 17 residues. Germline-derived CDR1 and CDR2 are SQVTM and ANQGSEA. With V trimmed by 3 bases and J by 7 bases, 15 bases remained unmatched. The CDR3 protein is CSVEHHRDRATGGELFF. CDR3 DNA sequence: TGCAGCGTTGAGCATCACCGGGACAGGGCTACTGGCGGGGAGCTGTTTTTT.

V usage is TRBV19 and J usage is TRBJ2-5; 7 positions match TRBD2. CDR3 length: 15 amino acids. V shed 6 bases and J 6 bases; nucleotides not matched to a gene: 13. Germline CDR1 reads LNHDA; CDR2 reads SQIVND (reference sequence). CDR3 DNA: TGTGCCAGTAGCCCTCCCGGGACCAGCGGGAAGACCCAGTACTTC. Amino acids: CASSPPGTSGKTQYF.

A note on this clone: The germline gene is not matched at one end of the junction; a read error may be the cause. This chain connects TRBV7-9 to TRBJ2-2; D is unclear. Germline values: CDR1 SEHNR, CDR2 FQNEAQ (reference sequence). There are 16 residues in the CDR3. As DNA, the CDR3 is TGTTCCAGCAGCCCCATGGGCAAGATGAACACCGGGGAGCTGTTTTTT. Residues: CSSSPMGKMNTGELFF. Full variable domain (missing parts from reference TRBV7-9 and TRBJ2-2): DTGVSQNPRHKITKRGQNVTFRCDPISEHNRLYWYRQTLGQGPEFLTYFQNEAQLEKSRLLSDRFSAERPKGSFSTLEIQRTEQGDSAMYLCSSSPMGKMNTGELFFGEGSRLTVL.

This clone was recorded only once. The DNA for the CDR3 is TGCGCCAGCAGCTTAACTAGCGGGTTGAACACCGGGGAGCTGTTTTTT. Translation gives CASSLTSGLNTGELFF. The V gene is TRBV5-1, the J gene TRBJ2-2; 9 nucleotides align to TRBD2. This CDR3 contains 16 residues. CDR1 and CDR2 (germline): SGHRS, YFSETQ. Trimming removed 2 bases from V and 1 base from J; junction bases left unmatched: 3.

The rearrangement uses TRBV9 and TRBJ2-3; TRBD2 matches 9 bases. V was pared by 0 bases and J by 6 bases, with 11 bases of the junction left unmatched. Germline V gene data show CDR1 as SGDLS and CDR2 as YYNGEE. The CDR3 is 17 amino acids. CDR3 residues: CASSVDYGASGIDTQYF. In DNA form, the CDR3 reads TGTGCCAGCAGCGTAGATTATGGGGCTAGCGGGATCGATACGCAGTATTTT.

CDR3 sequence: CASSTEPGQGDYGYTF. Written as DNA, the CDR3 is TGTGCCAGCAGCACCGAGCCGGGACAGGGTGACTATGGCTACACCTTC. The V call is TRBV7-9, the J call TRBJ1-2, with 9 positions matching TRBD1. J lost 3 bases, V lost 5 bases, and 10 bases had no gene match. The germline CDR1 and CDR2 sequences are SEHNR and FQNEAQ (reference sequence). The CDR3 consists of 16 residues.

The chain links TRBV29-1 to TRBJ2-2, with 7 bases identical to TRBD1. After removal of 6 bases from V and 0 bases from J, the junction contained 16 bases not matched to a gene. Per the germline V gene, CDR1 is SQVTM and CDR2 is ANQGSEA. The CDR3 has 18 residues. This CDR3 reads CSVKGQNTLIANTGELFF. CDR3 nucleotide sequence: TGCAGCGTAAAGGGACAGAACACACTTATCGCGAACACCGGGGAGCTGTTTTTT.

The chain joins TRBV4-1 to TRBJ1-6; TRBD1 aligns across 7 bases. The CDR3 length is 17 residues. After removal of 6 bases from V and 5 bases from J, the junction contained 13 bases not matched to a gene. CDR1 is MGHRA and CDR2 is YSYEKL in the germline V gene. The CDR3 bases are TGCGCCAGCAGTGACATTACAGGGGCGCGGAATAATTCACCCCTCCACTTT. Encoded protein: CASSDITGARNNSPLHF.

J is TRBJ2-1 and V is TRBV5-6, with a tentative D call TRBD1 (5 bases). The CDR3 consists of 16 residues. Germline V gives CDR1 SGHDT, CDR2 YYEEEE. The germline V and J ends were trimmed by 3 bases and 0 bases, with 13 bases remaining between them. DNA of the CDR3: TGTGCCAGCAGCTCGCTACAGGAGAGCTCCTACAATGAGCAGTTCTTC. It specifies CASSSLQESSYNEQFF.

V and J are TRBV6-6 and TRBJ1-5, with TRBD1 matching 9 bases. The CDR3 covers 16 residues. V shed 6 bases, J shed 3 bases, and the junction held 9 bases outside the gene matches. Germline CDR1 reads MNHNY; CDR2 reads SVGAGI (reference sequence). CDR3 protein: CASRPGTGRDNQPQHF. The DNA for the CDR3 is TGTGCCAGCAGGCCCGGGACAGGGAGGGACAATCAGCCCCAGCATTTT.

The chain carries TRBV7-9 and TRBJ1-4, with no clear D. This CDR3 is 14 amino acids long. The V end lost 5 bases, the J end lost 8 bases, and 15 bases lay between the germline ends. CDR1 is SEHNR and CDR2 is FQNEAQ in the germline V gene (reference sequence). The CDR3 spells CASSTDTGGEKLFF. CDR3 DNA: TGTGCCAGCAGCACAGACACTGGTGGGGAAAAACTGTTTTTT.

This clone was observed once. This sequence joins TRBV6-5 and TRBJ2-7; possibly TRBD2 for D (6 bases). V was pared by 4 bases and J by 2 bases, with 15 bases between. Looked up from germline, CDR1 is MNHEY and CDR2 is SVGAGI. This CDR3 contains 15 residues. The CDR3 here is CASSSGGLGPYEQYF. The CDR3 bases are TGTGCCAGCAGTTCCGGGGGATTGGGGCCCTACGAGCAGTACTTC.